These 26 T cell receptor beta chains share one sample of origin, sequenced in a study of beta chain features in type 1 diabetes. Study-wide results and limits: Among patients with Type 1 diabetes, TCRB CDR3s were moderately but significantly shorter in every one of the four CD4+ subsets.

Antigen specificity for these receptors is unknown. The sequenced template was cDNA made from the entire isolated RNA. Sequencing used immunoSEQ multiplex PCR; TCRdb keeps in-frame clones, though not all of them. The sample comprises under 70,000 clones, about three fifths of which are singletons, and 0.29% rests with the top ten. Sequences were obtained from stem cell memory CD4+ T cells from blood. The receptors here all came from a woman aged 30 to 39 with type 1 diabetes.

The chain combines TRBV6-9 with TRBJ2-1; 8 nucleotides align to TRBD2. CDR3 size: 14 residues. V gave up 4 bases and J gave up 6 bases; unmatched junction bases: 5. Germline V lookup: CDR1 MNHGY, CDR2 SVAAGI. CDR3 sequence: CASSLTSVPNEQFF. The CDR3 DNA reads as TGTGCCAGCAGTTTGACTAGCGTTCCCAATGAGCAGTTCTTC.

V gene TRBV2 combines with J gene TRBJ2-7; TRBD1 might be the D (6 bases). The CDR3 sequence is 13 residues long. Germline values: CDR1 SNHLY, CDR2 FYNNEI. V was pared by 6 bases and J by 3 bases, with 12 bases between. CDR3 nucleotide sequence: TGTGCCAGCAGAACCTCAGGGGTCTACGAGCAGTACTTC. Translation gives CASRTSGVYEQYF.

The rearrangement uses TRBV18 and TRBJ1-4; D possibly corresponds to TRBD1 (6 bases). Germline CDR1 is KGHSH and CDR2 is LQKENI. The CDR3 loop spans 15 amino acids. With 4 bases removed from V and 3 bases from J, the gap between germline ends came to 12 bases. The CDR3 reads CASSLLQGSNEKLFF. Written as DNA, the CDR3 is TGTGCCAGCTCACTGTTACAGGGTTCTAATGAAAAACTGTTTTTT.

The chain is built from TRBV19 and TRBJ2-1; 8 positions agree with TRBD2. CDR3 size: 16 residues. V lost 5 bases to trimming and J lost 4 bases; unmatched junction nucleotides: 10. Germline values: CDR1 LNHDA, CDR2 SQIVND (reference sequence). The CDR3 reads CASSGIAAGDYNEQFF. CDR3 sequence (DNA): TGTGCCAGTAGTGGAATCGCAGCGGGGGATTACAATGAGCAGTTCTTC.

The chain employs TRBV29-1 and TRBJ1-1; D possibly corresponds to TRBD1 (5 bases). The length of the CDR3 is 17 residues. Trimming pared 4 bases from V and 1 base from J, leaving 22 bases between. The germline gives CDR1 SQVTM, CDR2 ANQGSEA. The CDR3 nucleotides read TGCAGCGTTGCGGACATCCGAGGATGGATCGGGAACACTGAAGCTTTCTTT. Protein product: CSVADIRGWIGNTEAFF.

This chain uses TRBV6-4 with TRBJ2-1, with 7 positions matching TRBD2. CDR3 length equals 15 residues. The V segment lost 4 bases and the J segment 2 bases; nucleotides outside the gene matches: 5. Germline values: CDR1 MRHNA, CDR2 SNTAGT. CDR3 bases: TGTGCCAGCAGTGTGGGGGGGGAGCCCTACAATGAGCAGTTCTTC. Translation gives CASSVGGEPYNEQFF.

The rearrangement links TRBV2 to TRBJ2-5; 11 nucleotides agree with TRBD2. The germline V gene encodes CDR1 SNHLY and CDR2 FYNNEI. V lost 2 bases to trimming and J lost 4 bases; unmatched junction nucleotides: 6. The CDR3 consists of 16 residues. CDR3 sequence (DNA): TGTGCCAGCAGTGAAAGGGGACTAGCGGACGTAGAGACCCAGTACTTC. It translates to CASSERGLADVETQYF.

This sequence joins TRBV27 and TRBJ2-4; D call uncertain. Germline V lookup: CDR1 MNHEY, CDR2 SMNVEV (reference sequence). V was pared by 8 bases and J by 2 bases, with 13 bases between. The CDR3 runs to 14 residues. The CDR3 sequence: CASPVWPTKNIQYF. The CDR3 coding sequence is TGTGCCAGCCCTGTGTGGCCCACCAAAAACATTCAGTACTTC.

This clone was seen only a few times. The chain has TRBV7-9 and TRBJ2-1, with 7 bases fitting TRBD2. The CDR3 consists of 14 residues. Germline V gene lookup returns CDR1 SEHNR and CDR2 FQNEAQ (reference sequence). V lost 4 bases to trimming and J lost 10 bases; unmatched junction nucleotides: 10. In DNA form, the CDR3 reads TGTGCCAGCAGCTCCCCGGGCGGGAGACAGGAGCAGTTCTTC. Its protein product is CASSSPGGRQEQFF.

The chain is built from TRBV29-1 and TRBJ1-1; 7 bases are a match to TRBD1. Trimming removed 6 bases from V and 0 bases from J; junction bases left unmatched: 7. The CDR3 is made up of 14 amino acids. Germline V gene data show CDR1 as SQVTM and CDR2 as ANQGSEA. The CDR3 nucleotides are TGCAGCGTGGTTTCGACAGGGATGAACACTGAAGCTTTCTTT. It is translated as CSVVSTGMNTEAFF.

This clone was seen only a few times. J is TRBJ2-1 and V is TRBV7-3; TRBD2 aligns across 8 bases. CDR1 and CDR2 from the germline V gene are SGHTA and FQGTGA. With V trimmed by 5 bases and J by 9 bases, 9 bases remained unmatched. The CDR3 sequence is 14 residues long. This CDR3 reads CASSRSGSGGEQFF. The CDR3 bases are TGTGCCAGCAGCCGCTCCGGGAGCGGGGGTGAGCAGTTCTTC.

The chain joins TRBV2 to TRBJ2-2; a possible D gene is TRBD1 (5 bases). The CDR3 is 15 residues long. Germline V gives CDR1 SNHLY, CDR2 FYNNEI. The V end lost 5 bases, the J end lost 4 bases, and 14 bases lay between the germline ends. This CDR3 is CASSLDSITTGELFF. CDR3 nucleotide sequence: TGTGCCAGCAGTCTCGACAGTATTACCACCGGGGAGCTGTTTTTT.

The V gene is TRBV27, the J gene TRBJ1-1; D remains unclear. Looked up from germline, CDR1 is MNHEY and CDR2 is SMNVEV (reference sequence). This CDR3 region has 13 residues. V was cut by 4 bases and J by 1 base, with 7 bases left in between. The CDR3 sequence is CASSSLSNTEAFF. The CDR3 DNA follows: TGTGCCAGCAGTTCTCTATCGAACACTGAAGCTTTCTTT.

V gene TRBV7-8 combines with J gene TRBJ2-2; 7 bases are shared with TRBD2. The CDR3 sequence is 13 residues long. Germline assignment: CDR1 SGHVS and CDR2 FQNEAQ. With V trimmed by 1 base and J by 10 bases, 3 bases remained unmatched. The CDR3 nucleotides are TGTGCCAGCAGCTTAGAGCGGGACCTGGAGCTGTTTTTT. Protein sequence: CASSLERDLELFF.

This clone was counted between two and nine times. The chain combines TRBV27 with TRBJ2-7, with D tentatively TRBD1 (5 bases). The germline gives CDR1 MNHEY, CDR2 SMNVEV (reference sequence). The CDR3 is made up of 15 amino acids. V lost 1 base to trimming and J lost 0 bases, with 10 bases between them. The CDR3 region is CASSLWGVSSYEQYF. The DNA for the CDR3 is TGTGCCAGCAGTTTATGGGGCGTCAGCTCCTACGAGCAGTACTTC.

This clone was detected only a few times. This sequence joins TRBV7-9 and TRBJ1-1; D is possibly TRBD1 (6 bases). With 8 bases removed from V and 0 bases from J, the gap between germline ends came to 10 bases. Germline loops: CDR1 SEHNR, CDR2 FQNEAQ (reference sequence). The CDR3 runs 13 residues. CDR3: CASQQGMNTEAFF. The CDR3 DNA is TGTGCCAGCCAGCAGGGGATGAACACTGAAGCTTTCTTT.

The chain joins TRBV5-4 to TRBJ2-5; weak D call: TRBD1 (5 bases). The CDR3 consists of 15 residues. V dropped 4 bases and J dropped 2 bases, with 15 bases sitting between them. Germline values: CDR1 SGHNT, CDR2 YYREEE (reference sequence). CDR3 sequence: CASSPSRTQQETQYF. The CDR3 nucleotides read TGTGCCAGCAGCCCAAGTAGGACACAACAAGAGACCCAGTACTTC. The full variable domain, in which reference TRBV5-4 and TRBJ2-5 provide the parts outside the CDR3, is ETGVTQSPTHLIKTRGQQVTLRCSSQSGHNTVSWYQQALGQGPQFIFQYYREEENGRGNFPPRFSGLQFPNYSSELNVNALELDDSALYLCASSPSRTQQETQYFGPGTRLLVL.

The chain has TRBV4-1 and TRBJ2-6, with unresolved D. V was trimmed by 1 base and J by 4 bases, leaving 8 bases between them. The CDR3 extends over 15 amino acids. The germline V gene encodes CDR1 MGHRA and CDR2 YSYEKL. CDR3 loop: CASSQGGGGANVLTF. For the CDR3, the DNA is TGCGCCAGCAGCCAAGGCGGTGGGGGGGCCAACGTCCTGACTTTC.

This clone was counted between two and nine times. The rearrangement uses TRBV13 and TRBJ2-1, with D perhaps TRBD2 (6 bases). There are 15 residues in the CDR3. Trimming cost V 5 bases and J 13 bases, with 24 bases left between them. Germline CDR1 is PRHDT and CDR2 is FYEKMQ (reference sequence). The CDR3 nucleotides are TGTGCCAGCAGCCCCCGCCAGCCGGAATGGGGACTCCAGTTCTTC. Its protein product is CASSPRQPEWGLQFF.

The chain uses TRBV4-1 and TRBJ1-5, with D perhaps TRBD1 (6 bases). The CDR3 contains 14 residues. The V gene lost 2 bases and the J gene lost 7 bases, with 12 bases spanning the gap. The germline gives CDR1 MGHRA, CDR2 YSYEKL. Here the CDR3 reads CASSQTQGLQPQHF. The CDR3 DNA follows: TGCGCCAGCAGCCAAACTCAGGGGCTCCAGCCCCAGCATTTT.

The chain couples TRBV28 to TRBJ1-2; TRBD1 might be the D (5 bases). Trimming stripped 10 bases from V and 8 bases from J, with 26 bases between. The CDR3 has 15 amino acids. Looked up from germline, CDR1 is MDHEN and CDR2 is SYDVKM. The CDR3 sequence is CATTITVDRAGGYTF. CDR3 nucleotides: TGTGCCACCACCATAACAGTTGACAGAGCGGGGGGCTACACCTTC.

The rearrangement uses TRBV18 and TRBJ2-1; D is undetermined. Trimming removed 3 bases from V and 8 bases from J, with 5 bases in between. The CDR3 contains 11 residues. Germline assignment: CDR1 KGHSH and CDR2 LQKENI. CDR3: CASSPSDEQFF. The CDR3 DNA is TGTGCCAGCTCACCGTCGGATGAGCAGTTCTTC.

This clone appeared a single time. The gene calls are TRBV7-8 and TRBJ2-1; TRBD2 matches at 9 bases. Germline loops: CDR1 SGHVS, CDR2 FQNEAQ. Trimming removed 5 bases from V and 6 bases from J; junction bases left unmatched: 11. The length of the CDR3 is 16 residues. The CDR3 region is CASSPRGSGSLNEQFF. The CDR3 DNA reads TGTGCCAGCAGCCCCCGAGGTAGCGGGAGCCTCAATGAGCAGTTCTTC.

This chain uses TRBV29-1 with TRBJ2-3, with TRBD2 as a possible D gene (5 bases). Germline CDR1 reads SQVTM; CDR2 reads ANQGSEA. With 6 bases removed from V and 1 base from J, the gap between germline ends came to 11 bases. This CDR3 is built from 13 residues. This CDR3 reads CSVALGGTDTQYF. The CDR3 bases are TGCAGCGTCGCCCTGGGAGGCACAGATACGCAGTATTTT.

This chain joins TRBV5-1 and TRBJ2-7; the D is unclear. V lost 4 bases and J lost 12, with 23 bases in between. The CDR3 sequence is 14 residues long. Germline values: CDR1 SGHRS, CDR2 YFSETQ. CDR3: CASSGGFGVPAPYF. CDR3 bases: TGCGCCAGCAGCGGCGGATTTGGAGTCCCCGCTCCGTACTTC. The variable domain in full, with the rest retrieved from reference TRBV5-1 and TRBJ2-7, is KAGVTQTPRYLIKTRGQQVTLSCSPISGHRSVSWYQQTPGQGLQFLFEYFSETQRNKGNFPGRFSGRQFSNSRSEMNVSTLELGDSALYLCASSGGFGVPAPYFGPGTRLTVT.

The genes are TRBV15 and TRBJ1-2; D might be TRBD1 (5 bases). Trimming shortened V by 3 bases and J by 4 bases, and 9 bases separated the two germline ends. The CDR3 length is 13 residues. CDR1 and CDR2 (germline): LNHNV, YYDKDF (reference sequence). CDR3 DNA: TGTGCCACCAGCAGGCCGGGACTCTATGGCTACACCTTC. Translation: CATSRPGLYGYTF.